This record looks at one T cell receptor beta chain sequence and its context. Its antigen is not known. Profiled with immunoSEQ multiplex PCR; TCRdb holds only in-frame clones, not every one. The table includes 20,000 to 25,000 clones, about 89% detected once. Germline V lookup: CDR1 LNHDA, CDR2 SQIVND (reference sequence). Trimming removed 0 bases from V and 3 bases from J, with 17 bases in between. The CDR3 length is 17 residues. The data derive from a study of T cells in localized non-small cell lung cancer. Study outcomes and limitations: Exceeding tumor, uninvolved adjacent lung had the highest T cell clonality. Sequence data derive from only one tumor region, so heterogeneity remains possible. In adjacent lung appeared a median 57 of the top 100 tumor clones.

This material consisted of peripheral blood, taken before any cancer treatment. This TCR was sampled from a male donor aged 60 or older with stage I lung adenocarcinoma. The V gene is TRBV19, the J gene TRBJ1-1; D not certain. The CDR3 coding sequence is TGTGCCAGTAGTATAGATCCGCCCAGCACCAGGTACACTGAAGCTTTCTTT. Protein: CASSIDPPSTRYTEAFF.